This T cell receptor beta chain was identified during a study of T cells expressing NK-cell markers. Study context: Out of eight donors sequenced, seven tested HCMV-seropositive and the remaining one seronegative.

It was by 5'RACE template switching with UMIs that TCR beta cDNA was made. TCRdb reworked the 5' RACE reads into one entry per CDR3 protein, no DNA. The table for this sample gives 150,000 to 200,000 distinct CDR3 sequences. For this clonotype: Its antigen is currently unknown.

Study conclusions and caveats: For four donors, these clonotypes were likewise the leading ones in the CD3+CD56-NKG2C+ fraction.

The germline V gene encodes CDR1 LGHNA and CDR2 YNFKEQ. The CDR3 loop spans 16 amino acids. This TCR came from a woman between 18 and 75 years old in good health. The genes are TRBV4-2 and TRBJ2-2; TCRdb indicates TRBD2, and absent DNA this call remains unverified. The sequencing input was blood T cells: a sorted CD56 or NKG2C T cell subset, CD4+ or CD8+ T cells, or bulk PBMC T cells (not recorded which). The CDR3 spells CASSQGQRGGAGELFF.